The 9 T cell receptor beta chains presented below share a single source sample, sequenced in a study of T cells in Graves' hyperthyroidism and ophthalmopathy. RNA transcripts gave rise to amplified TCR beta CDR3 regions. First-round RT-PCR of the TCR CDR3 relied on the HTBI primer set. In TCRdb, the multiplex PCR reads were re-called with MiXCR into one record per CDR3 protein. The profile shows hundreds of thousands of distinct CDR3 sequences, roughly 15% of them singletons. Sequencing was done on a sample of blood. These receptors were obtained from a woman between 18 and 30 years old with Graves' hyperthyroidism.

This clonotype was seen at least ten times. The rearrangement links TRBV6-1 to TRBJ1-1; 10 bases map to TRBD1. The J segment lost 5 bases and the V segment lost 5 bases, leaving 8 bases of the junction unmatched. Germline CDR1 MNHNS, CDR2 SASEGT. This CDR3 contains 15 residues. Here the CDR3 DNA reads TGTGCCAGCAGTTCCCTGGGACAGGGGAGAACTGAAGCTTTCTTT. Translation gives CASSSLGQGRTEAFF.

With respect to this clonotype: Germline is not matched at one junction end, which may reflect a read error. The CDR3 spells CSAQDRATEALF. The CDR3 coding sequence is TGCAGCGCTCAGGACAGGGCAACTGAAGCTTTATTT. This chain links TRBV29-1 with TRBJ1-1, with 8 bases aligning to TRBD1. The CDR3 length is 12 residues. Germline V CDR1 and CDR2: SQVTM, ANQGSEA. Full variable domain (missing parts from reference TRBV29-1 and TRBJ1-1): SAVISQKPSRDICQRGTSLTIQCQVDSQVTMMFWYRQQPGQSLTLIATANQGSEATYESGFVIDKFPISRPNLTFSTLTVSNMSPEDSSIYLCSAQDRATEALFGQGTRLTVV.

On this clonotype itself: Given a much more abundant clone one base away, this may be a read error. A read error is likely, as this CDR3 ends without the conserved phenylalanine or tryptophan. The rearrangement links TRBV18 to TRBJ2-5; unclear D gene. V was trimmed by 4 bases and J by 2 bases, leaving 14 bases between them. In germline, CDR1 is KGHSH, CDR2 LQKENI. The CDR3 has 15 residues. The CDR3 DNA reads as TGTGCCAGCTCACATACCACCCGGGTTCAAGAGACCCAGTACTTA. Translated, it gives CASSHTTRVQETQYL.

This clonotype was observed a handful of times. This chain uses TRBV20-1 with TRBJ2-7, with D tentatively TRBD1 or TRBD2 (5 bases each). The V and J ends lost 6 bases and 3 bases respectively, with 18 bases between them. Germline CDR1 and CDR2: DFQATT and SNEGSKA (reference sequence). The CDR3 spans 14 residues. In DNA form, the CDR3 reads TGCAGTGCCAGACGTATAGGGGACGACTACGAGCAGTACTTC. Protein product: CSARRIGDDYEQYF.

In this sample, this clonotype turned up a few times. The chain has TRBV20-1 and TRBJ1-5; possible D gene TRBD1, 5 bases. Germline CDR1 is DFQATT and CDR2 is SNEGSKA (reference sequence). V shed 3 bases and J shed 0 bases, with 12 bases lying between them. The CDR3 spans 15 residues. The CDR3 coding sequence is TGCAGTGCTAGGAGTCGGGGGAGTAGCAATCAGCCCCAGCATTTT. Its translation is CSARSRGSSNQPQHF.

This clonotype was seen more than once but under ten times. CDR3 nucleotides: TGTGCCTGGAGAGTCGGGTCCGGGGGCTACACCTTC. This codes for CAWRVGSGGYTF. The genes are TRBV30 and TRBJ1-2, with D uncertain. The germline CDR1 and CDR2 sequences are GTSNPN and SVGIG (reference sequence). This CDR3 is built from 12 residues. Trimming took 3 bases from V and 8 from J, leaving 13 bases between them.

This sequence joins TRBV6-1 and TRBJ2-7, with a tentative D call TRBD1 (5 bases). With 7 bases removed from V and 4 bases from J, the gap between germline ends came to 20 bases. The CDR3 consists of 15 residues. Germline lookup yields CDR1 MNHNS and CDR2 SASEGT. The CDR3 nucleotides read TGTGCCAGCACTATAGGGGTGAATGGCCCGTACGAGCAGTACTTC. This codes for CASTIGVNGPYEQYF.

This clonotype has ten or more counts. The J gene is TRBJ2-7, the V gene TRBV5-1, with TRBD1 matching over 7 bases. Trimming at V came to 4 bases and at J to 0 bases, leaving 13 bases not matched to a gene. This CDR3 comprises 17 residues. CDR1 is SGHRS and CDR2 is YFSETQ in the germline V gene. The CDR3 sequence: CASSPPPGQARSYEQYF. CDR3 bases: TGCGCCAGCAGCCCACCCCCCGGACAGGCACGCTCCTACGAGCAGTACTTC.

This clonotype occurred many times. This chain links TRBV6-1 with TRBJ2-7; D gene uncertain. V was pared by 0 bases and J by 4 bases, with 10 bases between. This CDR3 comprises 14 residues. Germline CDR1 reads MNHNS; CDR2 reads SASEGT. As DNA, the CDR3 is TGTGCCAGCAGTGAAGCAGGGCTTGTTTACGAGCAGTACTTC. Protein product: CASSEAGLVYEQYF.